This T cell receptor beta chain was recorded in a study of Graves' ophthalmopathy and Graves' hyperthyroidism (dated by TCRdb to 2017 to 2018). For the study in its entirety: Peripheral blood was collected at initial diagnosis, before any treatment. In about 6 hyperthyroidism patients, T-cell repertoires of thyroid tissue and blood were compared. To tell Graves' ophthalmopathy apart from Graves' hyperthyroidism, and to predict which patients would progress to ophthalmopathy, the study relied on TCR beta repertoire signatures. A discovery set of 95 to 100 patients (approximately 42 ophthalmopathy, about 59 stable hyperthyroidism) was enrolled to explore V-J signatures distinguishing ophthalmopathy from hyperthyroidism. In total, 135 blood samples were TCR-sequenced: under 45 ophthalmopathy, approximately 75 hyperthyroidism and approximately 17 hyperthyroidism-to-ophthalmopathy patients. An independent validation cohort was composed of roughly 18 hyperthyroidism patients and approximately 15 patients who later progressed from hyperthyroidism to ophthalmopathy. After sampling, hyperthyroidism patients received methimazole starting at 30 mg daily, and ophthalmopathy patients received high-dose intravenous methylprednisolone. The 85 to 100 discovery patients were divided at random into training and test sets in a 7:3 ratio. General findings and caveats noted by the study authors: Ophthalmopathy was separated from stable hyperthyroidism by the 13-signature model with about 88% sensitivity and 81.08% specificity in cross-validation and with 80%/75% in the test set. Sample size was not statistically predetermined, and group allocation was not concealed from the investigators. In validation, the model predicted ophthalmopathy progression with more than 55% sensitivity and approximately 72% specificity; roughly eleven predicted patients were CT-confirmed with GO in a median of around 6.5 months. Among expanded thyroid clonotypes with frequency above 0.001, most also showed up in blood, which suggests that blood repertoires may reflect the thyroid immune response.

This clonotype has a count of ten or more. Its antigen is not yet known. No much larger clone is present one base from it, and per-base qualities are unavailable. For repertoire sequencing, the TCR beta CDR3 regions were amplified from RNA transcripts. A first-round RT-PCR used HTBI primers with the Qiagen OneStep RT-PCR kit, followed by a second-round multiplex PCR, size selection and purification. Sequencing of the libraries was carried out on an Illumina HiSeq2000 in paired-end mode with 100 bp reads. The study's processing was this. SOAPnuke was used for read processing, and reads with adapters, uncalled bases, a mean Phred below 15, or no exact constant-primer or identifier match were discarded. COPE v1.2.5 was used to merge high-quality paired reads. Unique nucleotide sequences were defined as clonotypes and aligned to IMGT TRB V, D and J references using MiTCR v1.1. Analysis was restricted to V-J combinations with a frequency above 0.0001, which covered 98% to 99.2% of repertoires. For each V-J combination, a TCR clonal expansion and chaos score was defined as F50 clonal expansion divided by the chaos observed in the TCRdist matrix. Welch's t-statistics and random forest were used to narrow the features down to over ten V-J combinations, which were then fed into a naive Bayes classifier. The similarity between thyroid and blood repertoires was quantified using the Morisita-Horn index. TCRdb took the public reads, trimmed them with fastp at Q25, ran MiXCR for clone calling and kept in-frame beta chains. Each CDR3 protein appears once, grouped with its most common genes and DNA. In this record, the V and J calls reflect TCRdb's handling and not the investigators' own analysis. The sample contains 500,000 to 700,000 distinct CDR3 sequences, roughly 20% of them found a single time. Roughly 6.9% of the sample is held by the ten biggest clonotypes.

A patient counted as having stable hyperthyroidism if there was no progression to ophthalmopathy within 18 months of follow-up. Hyperthyroidism patients were newly diagnosed, were aged 18 to 65 years, and had a disease duration under 2 months. Anyone with other autoimmune diseases, uncontrolled infections, pregnancy or lactation was excluded from the study. Diagnosis was based on clinical symptoms, serum thyroxine, TRAb, thyroid ultrasound and orbital computed tomography. PBMCs were isolated from about 10 ml of fresh peripheral blood by Ficoll-Paque density gradient centrifugation. Total RNA was extracted with Trizol reagent and quality-checked on an Agilent 2100 Bioanalyzer. Sequenced input: peripheral blood. The sequence was collected from a woman aged 18-35 years with stable Graves' hyperthyroidism. Some clones in this sample may be carry-over from other donors' samples. Donor details come from another sample of the same person, matched by shared clones.

Read as DNA, the sequence is TGTGCCACAATACCAGCGACAGGGTCATACGAGCAGTACTTC. Translation gives CATIPATGSYEQYF. This chain is built from TRBV6-1 and TRBJ2-7; 7 junctional bases match TRBD1. From cysteine to phenylalanine, the CDR3 is 14 amino acids long. Solely the CDR3 DNA is kept, with 42 bases framed from the first base. For CDR1 and CDR2, the germline V gene lists MNHNS and SASEGT. Germline trimming amounts to 10 bases on V and 4 bases on J, with 13 as the count of junction bases outside the gene matches.